This T cell receptor (beta chain) was obtained from a study of OX40 agonist ivuxolimab in advanced cancers. Study-level information: Ivuxolimab was administered intravenously to patients at 0.01 to 10 mg/kg every 2 weeks. The dose-escalation group included hepatocellular carcinoma, melanoma, renal cell carcinoma and head and neck cancer.

A single count supports this clone. The antigen remains unidentified. The CDR3 totals 12 residues. CDR1 SEHNR and CDR2 FQNEAQ come from the germline V gene (reference sequence). V was clipped by 5 bases and J by 5 bases, with 10 bases between them. Study observations and caveats: CD4+ and CD8+ blood T cells expanded clonally by week 6 at 0.1 to 3.0 mg/kg.

Method: immunoSEQ multiplex PCR; TCRdb's copy keeps in-frame clones and lacks some. This table has some 12,000 clones, 69% appearing once. The J gene is TRBJ2-7, the V gene TRBV7-9; TRBD1 might be the D (6 bases). The clonotype comes from an adult with an advanced solid tumor such as melanoma, head and neck, liver or kidney cancer. This sample comprised CD4+ or CD8+ T cells sorted from blood, obtained in a trial of the OX40 agonist ivuxolimab. Here the CDR3 reads CASSRRDNEQYF. In nucleotides, the CDR3 is TGTGCCAGCAGCCGCCGGGACAACGAGCAGTACTTC.